These 8 T cell receptor beta chains share one sample of origin, sequenced in a study of T cell repertoires in cytomegalovirus infection. TCRdb used MiXCR to reprocess the reads, holding one entry per CDR3 protein. The sample has 110,000 to 150,000 distinct CDR3 sequences, roughly 6.5% seen once. The sequenced sample consisted of PBMCs. The origin of the receptors is a human donor in good health (CMV status not recorded). Some clones in this sample may be carry-over from other donors' samples.

This clonotype showed up many times. This chain links TRBV7-3 with TRBJ1-1; 7 positions agree with TRBD1. V was clipped by 8 bases and J by 7 bases; unmatched bases: 7. Germline assignment: CDR1 SGHTA and CDR2 FQGTGA. The CDR3 covers 12 residues. CDR3 loop: CASRQGGGEAFF. In nucleotides, the CDR3 is TGTGCCAGCCGACAGGGTGGGGGTGAAGCTTTCTTT.

There are a few counts of this clonotype. The CDR3 bases are TGCAGTGTCCCGGGACTAGCGGGGGGAAATGAGCAGTTCTTC. Translating it yields CSVPGLAGGNEQFF. The chain uses TRBV20-1 and TRBJ2-1, with 15 nucleotides matching TRBD2. Trimming removed 7 bases from V and 7 bases from J; junction bases left unmatched: 5. Germline CDR1 is DFQATT and CDR2 is SNEGSKA (reference sequence). The CDR3 is made up of 14 amino acids.

This clonotype was recorded at least ten times. The V gene is TRBV5-1, the J gene TRBJ1-4, with D unclear. This CDR3 spans 11 amino acids. Germline V gene data show CDR1 as SGHRS and CDR2 as YFSETQ. V lost 5 bases and J 5 bases, leaving 4 bases between the germline ends. Here the CDR3 DNA reads TGCGCCAGCAGAAGGAATGAAAAACTGTTTTTT. Translating gives CASRRNEKLFF.

This clonotype was seen repeatedly, ten times or more. The gene calls are TRBV7-8 and TRBJ2-3; TRBD2 aligns across 7 bases. With 1 base clipped from V and 1 base from J, the junction kept 5 bases outside the gene matches. The CDR3 has 16 residues. CDR1 is SGHVS and CDR2 is FQNEAQ in the germline V gene. The CDR3 spells CASSLVGGGGTDTQYF. CDR3 DNA: TGTGCCAGCAGCTTAGTTGGGGGGGGTGGCACAGATACGCAGTATTTT.

This clonotype was found many times. The chain couples TRBV7-9 to TRBJ2-6, with D possibly being TRBD1 (5 bases). CDR3 length equals 15 residues. V shed 7 bases and J shed 0 bases, with 10 bases lying between them. Germline loops: CDR1 SEHNR, CDR2 FQNEAQ (reference sequence). The CDR3 nucleotides read TGTGCCAGCACCCTGGGGCCCTCTGGGGCCAACGTCCTGACTTTC. Translating gives CASTLGPSGANVLTF.

This clonotype was observed many times. The chain uses TRBV28 and TRBJ1-1; D is undetermined. V lost 8 bases, J lost 4 bases, and 14 bases lay in between. Germline CDR1 and CDR2: MDHEN and SYDVKM. CDR3 length: 13 residues. DNA for the CDR3: TGTGCCAGCCTCGGCGGGTTGCGCACTGAAGCTTTCTTT. Its protein is CASLGGLRTEAFF.

The chain uses TRBV29-1 and TRBJ2-5; TRBD1 might be the D (6 bases). From germline, CDR1 is SQVTM and CDR2 ANQGSEA. The CDR3 is made up of 13 amino acids. Trimming took 7 bases from V and 1 from J, leaving 13 bases between them. The CDR3 is CSGLRQAQETQYF. The CDR3 region has the DNA TGCAGCGGACTACGACAGGCCCAAGAGACCCAGTACTTC. Combining the CDR3 with reference TRBV29-1 and TRBJ2-5 gives the whole variable domain SAVISQKPSRDICQRGTSLTIQCQVDSQVTMMFWYRQQPGQSLTLIATANQGSEATYESGFVIDKFPISRPNLTFSTLTVSNMSPEDSSIYLCSGLRQAQETQYFGPGTRLLVL.

This clonotype was recorded at least ten times. This chain joins TRBV7-2 and TRBJ1-2; 9 nucleotides agree with TRBD1. The germline V gene encodes CDR1 SGHTA and CDR2 FQGNSA. With 5 bases clipped from V and 5 bases from J, the junction kept 12 bases outside the gene matches. The CDR3 sequence is 16 residues long. In DNA form, the CDR3 reads TGTGCCAGCAGCCCCAAAGACAGGGGGTCAGGTTATGGCTACACCTTC. It specifies CASSPKDRGSGYGYTF.